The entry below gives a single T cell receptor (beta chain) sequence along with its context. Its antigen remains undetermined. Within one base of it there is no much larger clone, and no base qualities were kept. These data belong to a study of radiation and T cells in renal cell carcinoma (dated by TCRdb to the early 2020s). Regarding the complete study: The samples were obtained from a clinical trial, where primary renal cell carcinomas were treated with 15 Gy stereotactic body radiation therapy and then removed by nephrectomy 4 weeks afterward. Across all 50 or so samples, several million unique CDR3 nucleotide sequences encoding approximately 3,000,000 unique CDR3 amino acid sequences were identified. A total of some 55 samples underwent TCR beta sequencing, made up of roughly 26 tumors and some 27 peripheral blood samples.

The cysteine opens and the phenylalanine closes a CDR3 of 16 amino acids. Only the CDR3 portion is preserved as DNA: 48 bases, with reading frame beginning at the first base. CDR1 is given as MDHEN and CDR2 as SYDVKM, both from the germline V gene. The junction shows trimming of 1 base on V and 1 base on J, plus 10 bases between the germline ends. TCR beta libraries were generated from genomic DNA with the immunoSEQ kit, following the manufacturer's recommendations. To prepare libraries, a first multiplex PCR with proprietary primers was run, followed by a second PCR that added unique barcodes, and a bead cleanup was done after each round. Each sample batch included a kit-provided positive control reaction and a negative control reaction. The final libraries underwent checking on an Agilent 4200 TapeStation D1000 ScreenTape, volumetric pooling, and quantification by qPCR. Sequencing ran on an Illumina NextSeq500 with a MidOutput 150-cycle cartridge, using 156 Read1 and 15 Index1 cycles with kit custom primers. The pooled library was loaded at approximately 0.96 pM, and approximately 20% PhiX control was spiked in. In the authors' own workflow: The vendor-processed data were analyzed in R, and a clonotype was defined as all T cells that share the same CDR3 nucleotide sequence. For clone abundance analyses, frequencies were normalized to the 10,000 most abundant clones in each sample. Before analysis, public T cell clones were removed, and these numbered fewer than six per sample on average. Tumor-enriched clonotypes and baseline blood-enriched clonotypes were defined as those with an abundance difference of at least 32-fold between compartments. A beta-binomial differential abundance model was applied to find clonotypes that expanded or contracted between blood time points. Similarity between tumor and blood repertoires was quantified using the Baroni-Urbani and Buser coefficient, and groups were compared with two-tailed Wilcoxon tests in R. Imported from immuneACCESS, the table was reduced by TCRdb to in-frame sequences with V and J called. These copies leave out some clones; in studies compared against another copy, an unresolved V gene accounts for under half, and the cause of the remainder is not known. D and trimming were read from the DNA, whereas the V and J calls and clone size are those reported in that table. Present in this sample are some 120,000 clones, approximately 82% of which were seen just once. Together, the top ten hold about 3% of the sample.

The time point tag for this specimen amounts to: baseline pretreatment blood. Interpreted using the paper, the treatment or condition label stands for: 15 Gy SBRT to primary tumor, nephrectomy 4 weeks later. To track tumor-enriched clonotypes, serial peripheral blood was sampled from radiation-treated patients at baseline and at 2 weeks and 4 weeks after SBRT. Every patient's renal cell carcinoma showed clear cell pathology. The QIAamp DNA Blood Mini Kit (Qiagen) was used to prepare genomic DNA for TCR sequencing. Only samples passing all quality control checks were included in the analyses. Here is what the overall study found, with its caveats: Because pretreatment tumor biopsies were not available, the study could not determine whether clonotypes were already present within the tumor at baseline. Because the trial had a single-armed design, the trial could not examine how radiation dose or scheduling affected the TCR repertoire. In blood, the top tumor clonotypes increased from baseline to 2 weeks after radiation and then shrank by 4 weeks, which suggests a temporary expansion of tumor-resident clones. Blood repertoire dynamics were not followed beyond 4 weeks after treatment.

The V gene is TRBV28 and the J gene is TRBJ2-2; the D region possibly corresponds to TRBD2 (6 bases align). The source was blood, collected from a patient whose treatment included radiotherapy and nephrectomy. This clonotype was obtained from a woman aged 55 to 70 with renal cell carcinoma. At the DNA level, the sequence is TGTGCCAGCAGTTTATTCCAGGGACTGAACACCGGGGAGCTGTTTTTT. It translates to CASSLFQGLNTGELFF.